The 25 T cell receptor beta chains reported below all come from one sample, sequenced in a study of blood T cells in healthy people across ages (dated by TCRdb to the mid-2010s). Libraries were prepared through 5' RACE. The listed sequencing device is Illumina HiSeq 2500. A second PCR of 7 to 11 cycles was performed with a sample-barcoded 5' primer and a J-beta primer mix. TCRdb itself trimmed the public reads at Q25 with fastp, ran MiXCR and retained productive beta chains. All rows with the same CDR3 protein become a single entry with the most common DNA and genes. Across this sample there are over 1,200,000 distinct CDR3 sequences, with approximately 63% seen only once. Jointly, the top ten make up 5.5% to 8% of the sample. Sample: blood. Every receptor here comes from a man aged 18 to 29 in good health.

This clonotype was seen more than once but under ten times. The chain is built from TRBV29-1 and TRBJ1-6; perhaps TRBD1 as D (6 bases). Trimming removed 6 bases at V and 7 bases at J, with 10 bases between. Germline V gene lookup returns CDR1 SQVTM and CDR2 ANQGSEA. The CDR3 is made up of 12 amino acids. For the CDR3, the DNA is TGCAGCGTGATACAGGGAAATTCACCCCTCCACTTT. Translated: CSVIQGNSPLHF.

J is TRBJ2-5 and V is TRBV7-2; 8 positions match TRBD2. There are 16 residues in the CDR3. J lost 1 base, V lost 3 bases, and 7 bases had no gene match. Germline assignment: CDR1 SGHTA and CDR2 FQGNSA. In DNA, the CDR3 is TGTGCCAGCAGCTTTGGGTCCCTAGCGGGCCAAGAGACCCAGTACTTC. Translated, it gives CASSFGSLAGQETQYF.

In this sample, this clonotype turned up once. J is TRBJ1-6 and V is TRBV4-2; D perhaps matches TRBD1 (5 bases). There are 13 residues in the CDR3. CDR1 is LGHNA and CDR2 is YNFKEQ in the germline V gene. Trimming cost V 6 bases and J 11 bases, with 14 bases left between them. This chain's CDR3 is CASSQGYGPPLHF. The DNA of the CDR3 is TGTGCCAGCAGTCAGGGCTACGGTCCACCCCTCCACTTT.

The chain couples TRBV5-1 to TRBJ1-2, with D unresolved. The CDR3 consists of 16 residues. CDR1 and CDR2 (germline): SGHRS, YFSETQ. V was pared by 4 bases and J by 3 bases, with 19 bases between. Here the CDR3 DNA reads TGCGCCAGCAGCCAGAATATGGGGTCGGTCGACTATGGCTACACCTTC. Protein sequence: CASSQNMGSVDYGYTF.

This rearrangement joins TRBV20-1 to TRBJ2-2; TRBD2 might be the D (5 bases). The CDR3 contains 15 residues. V was clipped by 0 bases and J by 5 bases, with 13 bases between them. Germline assignment: CDR1 DFQATT and CDR2 SNEGSKA (reference sequence). The CDR3 DNA follows: TGCAGTGCTAGAGAGCCTAAAGGGAGAACCGGGGAGCTGTTTTTT. It codes for CSAREPKGRTGELFF.

This clonotype has more than one count but fewer than ten. V usage is TRBV20-1 and J usage is TRBJ2-1; D perhaps matches TRBD1 (6 bases). CDR1 is DFQATT and CDR2 is SNEGSKA in the germline V gene (reference sequence). The CDR3 is made up of 13 amino acids. V lost 6 bases and J lost 7, with 16 bases in between. CDR3 amino acids: CSAPGGGRNEQFF. The CDR3 nucleotides read TGCAGTGCCCCGGGTGGGGGCCGGAATGAGCAGTTCTTC.

Only a few counts were recorded for this clonotype. The chain links TRBV2 to TRBJ1-6; no reliable D call. This CDR3 is 17 amino acids long. V was clipped by 1 base and J by 2 bases, with 12 bases between them. Germline CDR1 and CDR2: SNHLY and FYNNEI. The CDR3 loop is CASSEGPSGPYNSPLHF. CDR3 sequence (DNA): TGTGCCAGCAGTGAAGGACCCAGTGGACCCTATAATTCACCCCTCCACTTT.

The chain links TRBV7-2 to TRBJ2-5; 10 bases map to TRBD2. V lost 1 base, J lost 5 bases, and 7 bases stayed unmatched. Germline V lookup: CDR1 SGHTA, CDR2 FQGNSA. This CDR3 has 16 amino acids. The CDR3 reads CASSLVVSGGRETQYF. The CDR3 nucleotides read TGTGCCAGCAGCTTAGTTGTTAGCGGGGGGCGTGAGACCCAGTACTTC.

As for this clonotype: The germline gene is not matched at one end of the junction; a read error may be the cause. The rearrangement links TRBV29-1 to TRBJ1-4; the match to TRBD1 covers 9 bases. This CDR3 region has 14 residues. In germline, CDR1 is SQVTM, CDR2 ANQGSEA. As DNA, the CDR3 is TGCAGCGTTGACTCAGGACAGGGGAATGAAAAACTGGTTTTT. It codes for CSVDSGQGNEKLVF.

The chain has TRBV21-1 and TRBJ2-2; the DNA was not used to check the table's D call, TRBD1. TRBV21-1 is deemed a pseudogene. The CDR3 consists of 16 residues. The CDR3 spells CASSKTRSGVTGELFF. The CDR3 region has the DNA TGTGCCAGCAGCAAGACTCGGTCGGGGGTCACCGGGGAGCTGTTTTTT.

The rearrangement joins TRBV20-1 to TRBJ1-3; TRBD1 aligns across 7 bases. CDR3 length equals 15 residues. J gave up 2 bases and V 6 bases, and 10 bases lay outside the gene matches. Germline lookup yields CDR1 DFQATT and CDR2 SNEGSKA (reference sequence). In DNA form, the CDR3 reads TGCAGTGCACTAACGCAGGGGGTGGCTGGAAACACCATATATTTT. Protein product: CSALTQGVAGNTIYF.

V and J are TRBV4-2 and TRBJ2-5, with D possibly matching TRBD2 (6 bases). The J call could be wrong; TRBJ2-7 is a better fit for the DNA end. Germline V CDR1 and CDR2: LGHNA, YNFKEQ. The CDR3 loop spans 17 amino acids. CDR3 nucleotide sequence: TGTGCCAGCAGCCAAATGGGGTCGGGGGTTTGGTCCTACGAGCAGTACTTC. Its protein is CASSQMGSGVWSYEQYF.

The CDR3 spells CASSSGLGRGYGYTF. The CDR3 DNA is TGTGCCAGCAGCTCCGGTTTGGGAAGGGGCTATGGCTACACCTTC. The chain couples TRBV7-2 to TRBJ1-2, with D tentatively TRBD1 (5 bases). The CDR3 is 15 residues long. Germline V gives CDR1 SGHTA, CDR2 FQGNSA. V was trimmed by 4 bases and J by 4 bases, leaving 16 bases between them.

This clonotype was picked up a small number of times. The genes are TRBV29-1 and TRBJ2-1; no reliable D call. Germline-derived CDR1 and CDR2 are SQVTM and ANQGSEA. The CDR3 totals 10 residues. Trimming left V 4 bases short and J 9 bases short, with 7 bases between. DNA of the CDR3: TGCAGCGTTGTTGAGACTGAGCAGTTCTTC. Amino acid sequence: CSVVETEQFF.

The V call is TRBV2, the J call TRBJ2-3, with TRBD2 identical over 8 bases. V was pared by 6 bases and J by 2 bases, with 4 bases of the junction left unmatched. The CDR3 extends over 14 amino acids. Germline V gene sequence: CDR1 SNHLY, CDR2 FYNNEI. Here the CDR3 reads CASRLAVNTDTQYF. DNA of the CDR3: TGTGCCAGCAGACTAGCGGTTAACACAGATACGCAGTATTTT.

CDR3 DNA sequence: TGCAGTGCTAGTCCCCCCTTTTTAGCGGGATACAACAATGAGCAGTTCTTC. Its translation is CSASPPFLAGYNNEQFF. The rearrangement uses TRBV20-1 and TRBJ2-1, with TRBD2 matching 8 bases. The CDR3 runs to 17 residues. Germline CDR1 DFQATT, CDR2 SNEGSKA (reference sequence). V was clipped by 3 bases and J by 5 bases; unmatched bases: 15.

The V and J genes are TRBV25-1 and TRBJ2-2; D is uncertain. The germline gives CDR1 MGHDK, CDR2 SYGVNS. With 2 bases removed from V and 3 bases from J, the gap between germline ends came to 19 bases. This CDR3 contains 18 residues. CDR3 in amino acids: CASSERQTFGIHTGELFF. In DNA form, the CDR3 reads TGTGCCAGCAGTGAAAGACAAACTTTCGGCATACACACCGGGGAGCTGTTTTTT.

This chain joins TRBV9 and TRBJ2-4; 8 nucleotides line up with TRBD2. In germline, CDR1 is SGDLS, CDR2 YYNGEE. J lost 6 bases, V lost 5 bases, and 7 bases had no gene match. This CDR3 spans 14 amino acids. The CDR3 sequence is CASSPAGGGNIQYF. The CDR3 nucleotides are TGTGCCAGCAGTCCTGCGGGAGGTGGAAACATTCAGTACTTC. The full variable domain, rest sourced from reference TRBV9 and TRBJ2-4, is DSGVTQTPKHLITATGQRVTLRCSPRSGDLSVYWYQQSLDQGLQFLIQYYNGEERAKGNILERFSAQQFPDLHSELNLSSLELGDSALYFCASSPAGGGNIQYFGAGTRLSVL.

This chain joins TRBV20-1 and TRBJ2-1; 13 bases match TRBD2. This CDR3 is 16 amino acids long. The germline V gene encodes CDR1 DFQATT and CDR2 SNEGSKA (reference sequence). V dropped 0 bases and J dropped 11; count of bases not matched to a gene: 10. CDR3 loop: CSARDPRLAGGNQQFF. CDR3 nucleotides: TGCAGTGCTAGAGATCCCCGACTAGCGGGAGGAAACCAGCAGTTCTTC.

The chain is built from TRBV6-1 and TRBJ1-4, with D possibly TRBD1 on 6 matching bases. The germline V gene encodes CDR1 MNHNS and CDR2 SASEGT. V lost 4 bases to trimming and J lost 8 bases, with 14 bases between them. This CDR3 contains 14 residues. CDR3 DNA: TGTGCCAGCAGTGTTAGGGGGGTCGGGGAAAAACTGTTTTTT. As protein: CASSVRGVGEKLFF.

The chain combines TRBV27 with TRBJ2-1; TRBD2 matches at 14 bases. The germline V gene has CDR1 MNHEY and CDR2 SMNVEV (reference sequence). Unmatched junction bases numbered 11, after V lost 5 bases and J lost 8 bases. The CDR3 has 17 amino acids. The CDR3 bases are TGTGCCAGCAGTCCCGGGACTAGCGGGAGAGGGTTTGATGAGCAGTTCTTC. As protein: CASSPGTSGRGFDEQFF.

The V and J genes are TRBV28 and TRBJ2-5; possibly TRBD2 for D (6 bases). Germline V gene lookup returns CDR1 MDHEN and CDR2 SYDVKM. Trimming left V 10 bases short and J 0 bases short, with 21 bases between. The CDR3 contains 16 residues. The CDR3 sequence: CATVGWGERHQETQYF. The CDR3 region has the DNA TGTGCCACCGTCGGGTGGGGGGAGAGGCACCAAGAGACCCAGTACTTC.

The J gene is TRBJ2-4, the V gene TRBV7-8; 11 positions agree with TRBD2. V shed 4 bases and J 6 bases; nucleotides not matched to a gene: 11. CDR1 is SGHVS and CDR2 is FQNEAQ in the germline V gene. The length of the CDR3 is 17 residues. In nucleotides, the CDR3 is TGTGCCAGCAGCTCCCTTAGCGGGAGGGCCCGCGGAAACATTCAGTACTTC. Its translation is CASSSLSGRARGNIQYF.

The V gene is TRBV27, the J gene TRBJ1-6; 10 bases fit TRBD1. CDR3 length equals 16 residues. V was clipped by 5 bases and J by 9 bases; unmatched bases: 10. Looked up from germline, CDR1 is MNHEY and CDR2 is SMNVEV (reference sequence). The CDR3 nucleotides read TGTGCCAGCAGTCCCACGAGGGGACAGGGGATTTCACCCCTCCACTTT. Its translation is CASSPTRGQGISPLHF.

The chain carries TRBV2 and TRBJ2-1; 7 bases are shared with TRBD2. CDR3 length: 13 amino acids. Trimming removed 5 bases from V and 7 bases from J; junction bases left unmatched: 5. In germline, CDR1 is SNHLY, CDR2 FYNNEI. The CDR3 is CASSPRGSNEQFF. The CDR3, as DNA: TGTGCCAGCAGTCCGCGGGGGTCGAATGAGCAGTTCTTC.